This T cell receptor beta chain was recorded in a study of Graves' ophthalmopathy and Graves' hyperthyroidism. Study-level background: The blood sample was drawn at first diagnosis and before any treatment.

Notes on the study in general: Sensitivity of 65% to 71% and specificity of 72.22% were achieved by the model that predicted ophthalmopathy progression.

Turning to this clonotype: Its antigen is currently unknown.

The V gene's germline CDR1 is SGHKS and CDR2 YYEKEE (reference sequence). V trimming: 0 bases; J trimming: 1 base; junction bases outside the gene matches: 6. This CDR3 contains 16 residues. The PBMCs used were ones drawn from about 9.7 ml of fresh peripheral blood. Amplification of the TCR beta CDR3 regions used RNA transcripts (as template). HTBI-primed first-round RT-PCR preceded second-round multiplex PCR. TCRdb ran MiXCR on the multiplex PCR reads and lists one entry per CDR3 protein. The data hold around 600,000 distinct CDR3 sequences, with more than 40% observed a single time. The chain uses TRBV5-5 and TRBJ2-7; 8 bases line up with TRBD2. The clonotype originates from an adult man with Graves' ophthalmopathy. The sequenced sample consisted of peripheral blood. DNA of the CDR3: TGTGCCAGCAGCTTGGGGACAAGCGGGAGTTCCTACGAGCAGTACTTC. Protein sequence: CASSLGTSGSSYEQYF.